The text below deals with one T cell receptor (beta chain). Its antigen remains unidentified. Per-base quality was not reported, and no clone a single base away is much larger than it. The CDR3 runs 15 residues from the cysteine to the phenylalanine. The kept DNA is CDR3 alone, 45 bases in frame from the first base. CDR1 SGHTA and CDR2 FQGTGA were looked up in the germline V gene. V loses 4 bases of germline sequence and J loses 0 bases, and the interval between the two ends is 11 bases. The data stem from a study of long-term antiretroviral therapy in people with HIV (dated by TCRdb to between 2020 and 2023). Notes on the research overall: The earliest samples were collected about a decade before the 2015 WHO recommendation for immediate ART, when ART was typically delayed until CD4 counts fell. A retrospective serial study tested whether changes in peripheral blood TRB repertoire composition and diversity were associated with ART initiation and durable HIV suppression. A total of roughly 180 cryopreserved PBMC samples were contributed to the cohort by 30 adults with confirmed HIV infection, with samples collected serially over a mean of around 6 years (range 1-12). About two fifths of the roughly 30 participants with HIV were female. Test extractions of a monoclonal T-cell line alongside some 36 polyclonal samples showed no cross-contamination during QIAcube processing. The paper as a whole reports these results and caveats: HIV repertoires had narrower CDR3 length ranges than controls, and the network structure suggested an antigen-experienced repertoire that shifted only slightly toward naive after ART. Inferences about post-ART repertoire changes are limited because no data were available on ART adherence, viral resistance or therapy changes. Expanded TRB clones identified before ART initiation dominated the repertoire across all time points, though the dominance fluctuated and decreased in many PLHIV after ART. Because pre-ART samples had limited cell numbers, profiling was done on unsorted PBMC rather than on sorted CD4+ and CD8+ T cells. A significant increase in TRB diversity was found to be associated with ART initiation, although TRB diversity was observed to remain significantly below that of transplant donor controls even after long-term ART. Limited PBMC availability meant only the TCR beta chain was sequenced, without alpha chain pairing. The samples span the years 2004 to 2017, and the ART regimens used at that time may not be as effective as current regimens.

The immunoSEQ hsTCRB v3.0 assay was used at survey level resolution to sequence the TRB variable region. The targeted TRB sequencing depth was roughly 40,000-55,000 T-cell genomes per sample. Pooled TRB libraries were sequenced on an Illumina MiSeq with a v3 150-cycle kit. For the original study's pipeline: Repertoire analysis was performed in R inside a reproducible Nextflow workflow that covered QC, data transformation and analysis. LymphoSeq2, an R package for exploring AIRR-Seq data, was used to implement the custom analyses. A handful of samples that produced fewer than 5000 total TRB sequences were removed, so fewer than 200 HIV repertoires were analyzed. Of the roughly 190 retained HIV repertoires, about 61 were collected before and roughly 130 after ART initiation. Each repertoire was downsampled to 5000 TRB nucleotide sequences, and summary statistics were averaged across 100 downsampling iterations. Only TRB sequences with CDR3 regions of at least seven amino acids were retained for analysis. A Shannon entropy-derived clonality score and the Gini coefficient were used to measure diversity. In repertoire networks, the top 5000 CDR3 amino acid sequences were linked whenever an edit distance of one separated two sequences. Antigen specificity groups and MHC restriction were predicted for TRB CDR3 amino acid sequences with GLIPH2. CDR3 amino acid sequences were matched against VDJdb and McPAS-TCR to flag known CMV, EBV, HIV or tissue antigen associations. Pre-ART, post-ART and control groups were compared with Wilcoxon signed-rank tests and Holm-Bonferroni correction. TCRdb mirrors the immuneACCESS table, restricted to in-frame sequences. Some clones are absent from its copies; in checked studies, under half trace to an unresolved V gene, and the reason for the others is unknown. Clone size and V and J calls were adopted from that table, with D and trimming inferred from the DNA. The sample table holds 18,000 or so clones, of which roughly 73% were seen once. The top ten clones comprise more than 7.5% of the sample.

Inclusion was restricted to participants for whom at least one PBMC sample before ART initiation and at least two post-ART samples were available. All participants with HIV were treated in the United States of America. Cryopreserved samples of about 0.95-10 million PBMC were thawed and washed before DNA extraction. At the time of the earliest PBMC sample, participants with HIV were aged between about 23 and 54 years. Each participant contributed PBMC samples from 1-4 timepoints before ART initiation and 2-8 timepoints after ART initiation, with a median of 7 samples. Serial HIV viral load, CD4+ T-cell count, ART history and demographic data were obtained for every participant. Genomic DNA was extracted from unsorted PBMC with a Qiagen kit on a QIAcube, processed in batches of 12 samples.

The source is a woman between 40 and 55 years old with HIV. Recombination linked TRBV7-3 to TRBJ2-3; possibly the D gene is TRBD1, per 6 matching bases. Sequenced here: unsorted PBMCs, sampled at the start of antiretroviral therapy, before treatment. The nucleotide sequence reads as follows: TGTGCCAGCAGCTCGGGACATTCTAGCACAGATACGCAGTATTTT. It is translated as CASSSGHSSTDTQYF.